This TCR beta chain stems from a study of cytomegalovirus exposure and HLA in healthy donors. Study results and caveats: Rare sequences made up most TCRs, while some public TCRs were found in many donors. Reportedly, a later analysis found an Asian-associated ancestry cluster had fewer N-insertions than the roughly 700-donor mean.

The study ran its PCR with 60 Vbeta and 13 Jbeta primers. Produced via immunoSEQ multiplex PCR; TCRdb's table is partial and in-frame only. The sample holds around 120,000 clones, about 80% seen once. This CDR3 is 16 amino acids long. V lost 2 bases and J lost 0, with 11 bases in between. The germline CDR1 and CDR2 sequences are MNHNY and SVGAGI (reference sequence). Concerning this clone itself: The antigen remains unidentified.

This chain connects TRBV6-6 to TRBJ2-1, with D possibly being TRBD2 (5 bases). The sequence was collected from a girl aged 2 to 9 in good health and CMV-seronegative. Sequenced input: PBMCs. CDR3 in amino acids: CASSYEGSSSYNEQFF. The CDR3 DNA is TGTGCCAGCAGTTACGAGGGTTCGAGCTCCTACAATGAGCAGTTCTTC.